These T cell receptor beta chains were read from a single sample in a study of T-cell reconstitution after alpha-beta-depleted transplantation in children. TCRdb itself ran the PCR reads through MiXCR, one entry per CDR3 protein. The sample comprises 500,000 to 600,000 distinct CDR3 sequences, 18% of which are singletons, and roughly 3.3% rests with the top ten. The sample was PBMCs from the stem cell graft donor, taken from the stem cell graft. The receptors shown here come from a human donor who donated a stem cell graft to a child with acute lymphoblastic leukemia. The CDR3 runs from the conserved cysteine through the conserved F or W. The D gene is left open where the match is weak. Some rows have no size entry. The others give once, few or many, or a class for an expanded clone.

>.|TRBV5-1|TRBJ2-7|few
CASREQAGSSYEQYF
TGCGCCAGCAGGGAACAGGCGGGCAGCTCCTACGAGCAGTACTTC
>.|TRBV20-1|TRBJ1-2|.
CSARDPRQPNYGYTF
TGCAGTGCTAGAGATCCCCGGCAGCCAAACTATGGCTACACCTTC
>TRBD1|TRBV5-1|TRBJ1-4|few
CASSQGVSPEKLFF
TGCGCCAGCAGCCAGGGGGTTAGTCCGGAAAAACTGTTTTTT
>.|TRBV5-1|TRBJ2-2|few
CASSSQQGIEDTGELFF
TGCGCCAGCAGCAGCCAGCAGGGGATTGAGGACACCGGGGAGCTGTTTTTT
>.|TRBV14|TRBJ1-5|.
CASSQVGLDRPQPQHF
TGTGCCAGCAGCCAAGTAGGGCTTGACAGGCCTCAGCCCCAGCATTTT
>TRBD1|TRBV10-3|TRBJ1-1|.
CAISGDRGRQNTEAFF
TGTGCCATCAGTGGGGACAGGGGCCGTCAGAACACTGAAGCTTTCTTT
>.|TRBV20-1|TRBJ2-7|.
CSARDHREPYEQYF
TGCAGTGCTAGAGATCACAGGGAACCCTACGAGCAGTACTTC
>TRBD2|TRBV4-1|TRBJ2-1|few
CASSQDTSGRARFF
TGCGCCAGCAGCCAAGATACTAGCGGGAGGGCCCGGTTCTTC
>.|TRBV27|TRBJ2-1|.
CASSLDFSPHNEQFF
TGTGCCAGCAGCCTTGACTTTTCTCCCCACAATGAGCAGTTCTTC
>TRBD1|TRBV12-3/TRBV12-4|TRBJ2-3|.
CASNPGQGATDTQYF
TGTGCCAGCAACCCAGGACAGGGGGCCACAGATACGCAGTATTTT
>TRBD2|TRBV27|TRBJ2-3|.
CASSSPGTSGLDTQYF
TGTGCCAGCAGTTCCCCCGGGACTAGCGGGCTTGATACGCAGTATTTT
>.|TRBV18|TRBJ1-2|.
CASSPLVGLYGYTF
TGTGCCAGCTCACCACTAGTAGGGCTCTATGGCTACACCTTC
>.|TRBV2|TRBJ2-1|.
CAGSDSSVYNEQFF
TGTGCCGGCAGTGATTCGTCAGTCTACAATGAGCAGTTCTTC
>.|TRBV10-3|TRBJ1-5|few
CAISRGFSQPQHF
TGTGCCATCTCCCGGGGATTTAGTCAGCCCCAGCATTTT